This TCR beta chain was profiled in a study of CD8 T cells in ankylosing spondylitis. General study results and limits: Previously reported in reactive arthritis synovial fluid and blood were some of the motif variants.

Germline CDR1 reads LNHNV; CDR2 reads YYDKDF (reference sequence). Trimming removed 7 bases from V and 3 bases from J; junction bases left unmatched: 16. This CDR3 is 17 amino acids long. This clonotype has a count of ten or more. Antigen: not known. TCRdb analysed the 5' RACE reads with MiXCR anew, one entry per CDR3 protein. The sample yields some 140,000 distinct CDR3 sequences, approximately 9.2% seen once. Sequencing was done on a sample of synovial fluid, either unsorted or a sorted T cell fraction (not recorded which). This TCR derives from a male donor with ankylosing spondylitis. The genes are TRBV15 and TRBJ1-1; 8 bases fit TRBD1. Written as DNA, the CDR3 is TGTGCCACCACCGAAAAGCCCAGGGGGCGAGAGTACACTGAAGCTTTCTTT. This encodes CATTEKPRGREYTEAFF.